This T cell receptor beta chain was sequenced for a study of T cells in Graves' hyperthyroidism and ophthalmopathy. Study observations and caveats: It was a median around 6 months before onset that the model predicted ophthalmopathy.

Not enrolled were patients with uncontrolled infection, other autoimmune disease, pregnancy or lactation. Clinical symptoms, serum thyroxine and TRAb, thyroid ultrasound and orbital computed tomography were used for the diagnoses. This clonotype came up a few times. The antigen remains undetermined. RNA transcripts were the template for amplifying TCR beta CDR3 regions. HTBI primers were employed in a first-round RT-PCR of the TCR CDR3. TCRdb recomputed calls from the multiplex PCR reads with MiXCR, one row per CDR3 protein. The sample includes about 560,000 distinct CDR3 sequences, approximately 15% of them seen just once. The sequence was collected from a woman between 18 and 29 years old with Graves' hyperthyroidism. The sequenced material came from blood.

CDR3 nucleotides: TGCAGTGCCCGCGACAAGAGGTCCTCTAATGAAAAACTGTTTTTT. Its translation is CSARDKRSSNEKLFF. The V gene is TRBV20-1, the J gene TRBJ1-4; no reliable D call. V was clipped by 6 bases and J by 3 bases, with 17 bases between them. Germline V lookup: CDR1 DFQATT, CDR2 SNEGSKA (reference sequence). CDR3 length equals 15 residues.